This T cell receptor beta chain is from a study of blood T cell repertoires in COVID-19. Study background: Sample material is recorded as cDNA or gDNA derived from T cells, B-cell-depleted T cells, or PBMCs.

Germline V gene sequence: CDR1 SGHDN, CDR2 FVKESK. This CDR3 has 15 residues. Trimming pared 1 base from V and 1 base from J, leaving 10 bases between. Clones were sequenced by immunoSEQ multiplex PCR, and TCRdb holds only the in-frame ones, with some missing. The sample lists a few hundred thousand clones; more than 80% were seen once. The TCR originated in a woman aged 25 to 39 with COVID-19, enrolled during active disease. Sequences were obtained from peripheral blood. The chain has TRBV14 and TRBJ1-1; D is uncertain. DNA for the CDR3: TGTGCCAGCAGCCAAGCTACCCCCGGGAACACTGAAGCTTTCTTT. This sequence encodes CASSQATPGNTEAFF.